These 9 T cell receptor beta chains originate from one sample sequenced in a study of cytomegalovirus exposure and HLA in healthy donors. A multiplex PCR was run with 60 Vbeta primers and 13 Jbeta primers. Assay used: immunoSEQ multiplex PCR; TCRdb lists only in-frame clones, some missing. The sample lists around 120,000 clones, 80% occurring once. Sequencing input: PBMCs. These receptors originate from a middle-aged woman in good health and CMV-seronegative.

The gene calls are TRBV6-5 and TRBJ2-7, with TRBD2 matching 8 bases. V shed 3 bases and J 5 bases; nucleotides not matched to a gene: 9. Germline V gene data show CDR1 as MNHEY and CDR2 as SVGAGI. This CDR3 is 15 amino acids long. As DNA, the CDR3 is TGTGCCAGCAGTTATTCCCCGGGGGGGAGTAACGAGCAGTACTTC. Translating it yields CASSYSPGGSNEQYF.

The chain combines TRBV4-1 with TRBJ1-3; TRBD1 might be the D (5 bases). Per the germline V gene, CDR1 is MGHRA and CDR2 is YSYEKL. CDR3 size: 15 residues. V was cut by 4 bases and J by 3 bases, with 13 bases left in between. CDR3 in amino acids: CASSPHSGIGNTIYF. The CDR3 bases are TGCGCCAGCAGCCCCCACTCAGGGATTGGAAACACCATATATTTT.

The chain joins TRBV21-1 to TRBJ1-4. TRBV21-1 is deemed a pseudogene. This CDR3 has 16 residues. In DNA form, the CDR3 reads TGTGCCAGCAGCAAAGGATGCCAAGGAGGAGGTGAAAAACTGTTTTTT. Translation gives CASSKGCQGGGEKLFF.

The chain joins TRBV19 to TRBJ2-5, with D tentatively TRBD1 (5 bases). V lost 3 bases and J 6 bases, leaving 11 bases between the germline ends. CDR1 is LNHDA and CDR2 is SQIVND in the germline V gene (reference sequence). This CDR3 is built from 13 residues. The CDR3 DNA is TGTGCCAGTAGTATCGGGCAGGGTCAGACCCAGTACTTC. Translation: CASSIGQGQTQYF.

This clone has just one count. This chain uses TRBV10-3 with TRBJ2-7; 9 bases agree with TRBD1. Germline V gene sequence: CDR1 ENHRY, CDR2 SYGVKD. Trimming took 4 bases from V and 4 from J; bases not matched to a gene: 8. CDR3 length: 15 amino acids. The CDR3 region is CAISATDRGPYEQYF. DNA for the CDR3: TGTGCCATCAGTGCCACGGACAGGGGTCCTTACGAGCAGTACTTC.

The chain uses TRBV6-6 and TRBJ2-2; 7 bases are shared with TRBD2. Germline CDR1 reads MNHNY; CDR2 reads SVGAGI (reference sequence). CDR3 size: 14 residues. Trimming at V came to 2 bases and at J to 5 bases, leaving 2 bases not matched to a gene. The CDR3 DNA follows: TGTGCCAGCAGTTACAAGCGGGAAACCGGGGAGCTGTTTTTT. This translates into CASSYKRETGELFF.

This clone was detected only a few times. The chain joins TRBV6-5 to TRBJ1-1; the match to TRBD1 covers 12 bases. CDR1 is MNHEY, CDR2 SVGAGI, per germline. The CDR3 is 15 residues long. V shed 7 bases, J shed 3 bases, and the junction held 6 bases outside the gene matches. The CDR3 is CASIRDRGLDTEAFF. The CDR3 coding sequence is TGTGCCAGCATCCGGGACAGGGGGCTGGACACTGAAGCTTTCTTT.

The V call is TRBV7-8, the J call TRBJ2-6; TRBD1 is a possible D gene (6 bases). The CDR3 contains 15 residues. Germline lookup yields CDR1 SGHVS and CDR2 FQNEAQ. The germline V and J ends were trimmed by 0 bases and 3 bases, with 6 bases remaining between them. The DNA for the CDR3 is TGTGCCAGCAGCTTAGCAGGGGGTGGGGCCAACGTCCTGACTTTC. Residues: CASSLAGGGANVLTF.

The chain joins TRBV4-3 to TRBJ2-3; D perhaps matches TRBD2 (6 bases). The CDR3 runs to 18 residues. Germline lookup yields CDR1 LGHNA and CDR2 YSLEER. V was shortened by 0 bases and J by 3 bases, with 19 bases between the two germline ends. This CDR3 is CASSQDMRLVGATDTQYF. Written as DNA, the CDR3 is TGCGCCAGCAGCCAAGATATGAGACTAGTGGGAGCGACAGATACGCAGTATTTT.